This T cell receptor (beta chain) was documented in a study of T cell changes during pregnancy in multiple sclerosis. Clones were sequenced by immunoSEQ multiplex PCR, and TCRdb holds only the in-frame ones, with some missing. The data contain roughly 57,000 clones, around 89% of them singletons. The CDR3 consists of 17 residues. CDR1 is SGHAT, CDR2 FQNNGV, per germline. The V end lost 5 bases, the J end lost 10 bases, and 24 bases lay between the germline ends. The rearrangement uses TRBV11-2 and TRBJ1-6; possibly TRBD1 for D (6 bases). This TCR was sampled from a female donor with multiple sclerosis, enrolled in a pregnancy study. The material was peripheral blood, obtained in the first trimester of pregnancy. CDR3 DNA sequence: TGTGCCAGCAGCACACAGGGTGGGGAGGGGGAACGATCACCCCTCCACTTT. This encodes CASSTQGGEGERSPLHF.